This entry lists 26 T cell receptor beta chains sequenced from one sample in a study of T cells in tuberculosis. Profiled with immunoSEQ multiplex PCR; TCRdb holds only in-frame clones, not every one. The sample holds under 30,000 clones, around 92% seen once. Regarding time point: new active TB diagnosis, blood taken before or within 7 days of starting treatment. The sample in question was PBMCs, obtained at tuberculosis diagnosis. Receptor source: an adult with tuberculosis.

The V and J genes are TRBV10-3 and TRBJ1-4, with 7 bases fitting TRBD1. CDR1 and CDR2 from the germline V gene are ENHRY and SYGVKD. This CDR3 has 14 residues. V was clipped by 5 bases and J by 8 bases; unmatched bases: 8. The DNA for the CDR3 is TGTGCCATCAGTCGAGACAGGGACAAGGAAAAACTGTTTTTT. It specifies CAISRDRDKEKLFF.

In this sample, this clone turned up a few times. The CDR3 here is CASHGTGGSNEKLFF. The CDR3 region has the DNA TGTGCCAGCCATGGGACAGGGGGCAGTAATGAAAAACTGTTTTTT. The chain carries TRBV18 and TRBJ1-4; 12 bases are a match to TRBD1. The V segment lost 8 bases and the J segment 4 bases; nucleotides outside the gene matches: 5. Germline V gene sequence: CDR1 KGHSH, CDR2 LQKENI. CDR3 length equals 15 residues.

This clone has a handful of counts. The V call is TRBV10-1, the J call TRBJ2-7, with a possible D match to TRBD2 (6 bases). The length of the CDR3 is 14 residues. Germline V gene lookup returns CDR1 WNHNN and CDR2 SYGVQD (reference sequence). V lost 10 bases and J lost 2, with 18 bases in between. The CDR3 here is CATSLGGATYEQYF. Here the CDR3 DNA reads TGCGCCACCTCCCTTGGCGGGGCTACCTACGAGCAGTACTTC.

This rearrangement joins TRBV19 to TRBJ2-7, with TRBD2 identical over 11 bases. The CDR3 contains 15 residues. V lost 7 bases and J lost 4; bases outside the gene matches: 9. Germline CDR1 reads LNHDA; CDR2 reads SQIVND (reference sequence). CDR3 sequence reads: CASTGLAGGPYEQYF. CDR3 nucleotide sequence: TGTGCCAGTACGGGGCTAGCGGGAGGCCCTTACGAGCAGTACTTC.

In DNA, the CDR3 is TGCGCCAGCAGCTTGTCCCAGGGTACCTATGGCTACACCTTC. This codes for CASSLSQGTYGYTF. V usage is TRBV5-1 and J usage is TRBJ1-2; possibly TRBD1 for D (5 bases). Germline CDR1 is SGHRS and CDR2 is YFSETQ. Trimming removed 1 base at V and 4 bases at J, with 11 bases between. The CDR3 consists of 14 residues. Filled out from reference TRBV5-1 and TRBJ1-2, the complete variable domain reads KAGVTQTPRYLIKTRGQQVTLSCSPISGHRSVSWYQQTPGQGLQFLFEYFSETQRNKGNFPGRFSGRQFSNSRSEMNVSTLELGDSALYLCASSLSQGTYGYTFGSGTRLTVV.

The CDR3: CAWSVQGGQPQHF. DNA of the CDR3: TGTGCCTGGAGTGTACAGGGAGGGCAGCCCCAGCATTTT. The V and J genes are TRBV30 and TRBJ1-5; D might be TRBD1 (6 bases). With 0 bases removed from V and 7 bases from J, the gap between germline ends came to 10 bases. This CDR3 is 13 amino acids long. The V gene's germline CDR1 is GTSNPN and CDR2 SVGIG (reference sequence). The complete variable domain, with remaining parts taken from reference TRBV30 and TRBJ1-5, reads SQTIHQWPATLVQPVGSPLSLECTVEGTSNPNLYWYRQAAGRGLQLLFYSVGIGQISSEVPQNLSASRPQDRQFILSSKKLLLSDSGFYLCAWSVQGGQPQHFGDGTRLSIL.

The chain links TRBV7-8 to TRBJ1-1; a possible D gene is TRBD1 (6 bases). The CDR3 totals 14 residues. Germline lookup yields CDR1 SGHVS and CDR2 FQNEAQ. The germline V and J ends were trimmed by 2 bases and 5 bases, with 12 bases remaining between them. The CDR3 region has the DNA TGTGCCAGCAGCTTACTGGGGGGGCGGACTGAAGCTTTCTTT. Translation gives CASSLLGGRTEAFF.

The V gene is TRBV18, the J gene TRBJ1-1, with 11 bases matching TRBD1. The CDR3 sequence is 21 residues long. Germline V gene data show CDR1 as KGHSH and CDR2 as LQKENI. Unmatched junction bases numbered 22, after V lost 3 bases and J lost 4 bases. The CDR3 sequence is CASSPNYKTLGQGAQGTEAFF. The CDR3 DNA follows: TGTGCCAGCTCACCTAATTATAAGACCCTCGGACAGGGGGCGCAGGGCACTGAAGCTTTCTTT.

The rearrangement links TRBV14 to TRBJ1-1; 7 positions match TRBD1. Germline V lookup: CDR1 SGHDN, CDR2 FVKESK. The CDR3 spans 16 residues. Trimming removed 1 base from V and 7 bases from J; junction bases left unmatched: 12. In DNA form, the CDR3 reads TGTGCCAGCAGCCAAGGTGGCAGGGGGTTTGGTGGTGAAGCTTTCTTT. This translates into CASSQGGRGFGGEAFF.

This chain uses TRBV2 with TRBJ2-2; 15 nucleotides line up with TRBD2. The germline gives CDR1 SNHLY, CDR2 FYNNEI. The V segment lost 8 bases and the J segment 6 bases; nucleotides outside the gene matches: 1. The length of the CDR3 is 14 residues. As DNA, the CDR3 is TGTGCCAGCCGGACTAGCGGGGGGGCCGGGGAGCTGTTTTTT. Translating it yields CASRTSGGAGELFF.

V is TRBV5-1 and J is TRBJ2-3; TRBD2 aligns across 7 bases. The CDR3 length is 15 residues. J lost 5 bases, V lost 0 bases, and 6 bases had no gene match. CDR1 and CDR2 (germline): SGHRS, YFSETQ. The CDR3 DNA reads TGCGCCAGCAGCTTGGGGGACGGGAGGAAAGATACGCAGTATTTT. As protein: CASSLGDGRKDTQYF.

The DNA for the CDR3 is TGTGCCAGCTCAATTCGTCGGGATTCCCTTAATGAAAAACTGTTTTTT. Translating it yields CASSIRRDSLNEKLFF. V and J are TRBV18 and TRBJ1-4; no firm D call. CDR3 length: 16 amino acids. The V gene lost 5 bases and the J gene lost 4 bases, with 17 bases spanning the gap. Germline-derived CDR1 and CDR2 are KGHSH and LQKENI.

The chain combines TRBV27 with TRBJ2-3, with 8 bases aligning to TRBD2. This CDR3 is built from 17 residues. Germline CDR1 is MNHEY and CDR2 is SMNVEV (reference sequence). The J segment lost 0 bases and the V segment lost 0 bases, leaving 5 bases of the junction unmatched. In DNA, the CDR3 is TGTGCCAGCAGTTTATCCTCAGCGGGGGCTAGCACAGATACGCAGTATTTT. Amino acid sequence: CASSLSSAGASTDTQYF.

The V gene is TRBV19, the J gene TRBJ1-5; 7 bases map to TRBD1. The CDR3 totals 15 residues. The V gene end was trimmed by 3 bases and the J gene end by 1 base; junction bases not matched to a gene: 3. CDR1 and CDR2 (germline): LNHDA, SQIVND (reference sequence). The CDR3 DNA sequence: TGTGCCAGTAGTATGAGGGGGCCCAGCAATCAGCCCCAGCATTTT. As protein: CASSMRGPSNQPQHF.

This clone was recorded a few times. The CDR3 nucleotides read TGTGCCAGCAGGCCCACAGGGGATAGCAATCAGCCCCAGCATTTT. It specifies CASRPTGDSNQPQHF. This sequence joins TRBV6-5 and TRBJ1-5, with TRBD1 identical over 7 bases. The germline V gene has CDR1 MNHEY and CDR2 SVGAGI. V shed 6 bases, J shed 0 bases, and the junction held 5 bases outside the gene matches. This CDR3 region has 15 residues.

V usage is TRBV5-1 and J usage is TRBJ1-1; TRBD1 agrees at 7 bases. The CDR3 is made up of 14 amino acids. Germline V gene sequence: CDR1 SGHRS, CDR2 YFSETQ. The V and J ends lost 0 bases and 4 bases, in that order; junction bases with no gene match: 3. Here the CDR3 reads CASSLDRGSTEAFF. For the CDR3, the DNA is TGCGCCAGCAGCTTGGACAGGGGATCCACTGAAGCTTTCTTT. The full variable domain, rest sourced from reference TRBV5-1 and TRBJ1-1, is KAGVTQTPRYLIKTRGQQVTLSCSPISGHRSVSWYQQTPGQGLQFLFEYFSETQRNKGNFPGRFSGRQFSNSRSEMNVSTLELGDSALYLCASSLDRGSTEAFFGQGTRLTVV.

This chain joins TRBV5-6 and TRBJ1-2, with TRBD1 identical over 7 bases. V trimming: 4 bases; J trimming: 2 bases; junction bases outside the gene matches: 5. Germline values: CDR1 SGHDT, CDR2 YYEEEE. This CDR3 comprises 14 residues. CDR3: CASSPWDSNYGYTF. Written as DNA, the CDR3 is TGTGCCAGCAGCCCCTGGGACAGCAACTATGGCTACACCTTC.

This clone was observed once. The V gene is TRBV23-1, the J gene TRBJ2-5; weak D call: TRBD1 (6 bases). TRBV23-1 is labeled an ORF, and its function is uncertain. With 9 bases removed from V and 5 bases from J, the gap between germline ends came to 16 bases. The CDR3 runs 13 residues. The CDR3 is CARTIQGRETQYF. The CDR3 region has the DNA TGCGCCAGGACAATACAGGGTCGGGAGACCCAGTACTTC.

The chain employs TRBV2 and TRBJ2-6; D not resolved. Germline V gene sequence: CDR1 SNHLY, CDR2 FYNNEI. The CDR3 covers 13 residues. V lost 8 bases to trimming and J lost 0 bases, with 5 bases between them. For the CDR3, the DNA is TGTGCCAGCCAGGCCTCTGGGGCCAACGTCCTGACTTTC. This sequence encodes CASQASGANVLTF.

This CDR3 is CASSLDARVSEQYF. The CDR3 bases are TGCGCCAGCAGCTTGGACGCCAGGGTCTCCGAGCAGTACTTC. The genes are TRBV5-1 and TRBJ2-7, with D possibly being TRBD1 (5 bases). This CDR3 has 14 residues. Germline CDR1 is SGHRS and CDR2 is YFSETQ. Trimming cost V 0 bases and J 6 bases, with 13 bases left between them.

This chain joins TRBV6-5 and TRBJ2-7; no firm D call. This CDR3 region has 15 residues. Germline V CDR1 and CDR2: MNHEY, SVGAGI. The ends were cut back, 4 bases at V and 1 base at J, with 14 bases in the middle. The CDR3 DNA sequence: TGTGCCAGCAGTTCCCCAGGCAGCTCTTCCTACGAGCAGTACTTC. This sequence encodes CASSSPGSSSYEQYF.

The chain employs TRBV6-6 and TRBJ2-1; the D gene is possibly TRBD1 (6 bases). The CDR3 totals 13 residues. Trimming stripped 5 bases from V and 4 bases from J, with 9 bases between. Germline CDR1 MNHNY, CDR2 SVGAGI (reference sequence). As DNA, the CDR3 is TGTGCCAGCAGTAAACAGGGTTACAATGAGCAGTTCTTC. The encoded protein is CASSKQGYNEQFF.

V usage is TRBV4-1 and J usage is TRBJ1-2, with D possibly matching TRBD1 (6 bases). Germline V lookup: CDR1 MGHRA, CDR2 YSYEKL. Trimming stripped 1 base from V and 7 bases from J, with 10 bases between. This CDR3 region has 13 residues. CDR3 amino acids: CASSQVGGLGYTF. The CDR3 bases are TGCGCCAGCAGCCAAGTGGGGGGGCTTGGCTACACCTTC.

This clone is a singleton in its sample. The CDR3, as DNA: TGTGCCAGCAGCGTTGCGGGGGGAGGCTACGAGCAGTACTTC. Encoded protein: CASSVAGGGYEQYF. The J gene is TRBJ2-7, the V gene TRBV9; 8 nucleotides agree with TRBD2. V shed 2 bases and J 3 bases; nucleotides not matched to a gene: 4. The CDR3 is 14 amino acids. CDR1 is SGDLS and CDR2 is YYNGEE in the germline V gene.

The chain has TRBV10-3 and TRBJ2-7, with TRBD1 identical over 8 bases. Germline values: CDR1 ENHRY, CDR2 SYGVKD. The CDR3 extends over 16 amino acids. Trimming cost V 4 bases and J 0 bases; bases outside gene matches: 8. The CDR3 DNA reads TGTGCCATCAGTGTGTCCGACACAGGGGGCTCCTACGAGCAGTACTTC. Translated, it gives CAISVSDTGGSYEQYF.

The genes are TRBV19 and TRBJ1-2, with 8 bases lining up with TRBD1. The CDR3 extends over 16 amino acids. Germline CDR1 and CDR2: LNHDA and SQIVND (reference sequence). Trimming took 5 bases from V and 2 from J; bases not matched to a gene: 10. CDR3: CASSAGTGGTNYGYTF. CDR3 in DNA: TGTGCCAGTAGTGCCGGGACAGGAGGAACGAACTATGGCTACACCTTC.